The 9 T cell receptor beta chains in this list originate from one sample, sequenced in a study of blood T cell repertoires in COVID-19. Generated by immunoSEQ multiplex PCR, the TCRdb table keeps only in-frame clones and is missing some. The table has some 180,000 clones, about 76% seen once. Sequenced: peripheral blood. The receptors shown here come from a woman in her thirties or forties with COVID-19, enrolled during active disease.

The rearrangement links TRBV7-9 to TRBJ1-4; 7 nucleotides agree with TRBD1. Trimming removed 1 base from V and 14 bases from J; junction bases left unmatched: 10. The CDR3 length is 14 residues. Germline CDR1 reads SEHNR; CDR2 reads FQNEAQ (reference sequence). For the CDR3, the DNA is TGTGCCAGCAGCTTAGATCGAGGGACAGAACGCCTGTTTTTT. Translation gives CASSLDRGTERLFF. Drawing the rest from reference TRBV7-9 and TRBJ1-4, the complete variable domain is DTGVSQNPRHKITKRGQNVTFRCDPISEHNRLYWYRQTLGQGPEFLTYFQNEAQLEKSRLLSDRFSAERPKGSFSTLEIQRTEQGDSAMYLCASSLDRGTERLFFGSGTQLSVL.

A single count supports this clone. This rearrangement joins TRBV12-5 to TRBJ2-1, with 8 bases that match TRBD2. This CDR3 comprises 16 residues. Germline CDR1 is LGHNT and CDR2 is FRNRAP. The ends lost 4 bases at V and 2 bases at J; junction bases unmatched: 7. CDR3 bases: TGTGCTAGTGGTTCGGTTAGCGGGAATACCTACAATGAGCAGTTCTTC. Its protein product is CASGSVSGNTYNEQFF.

The chain employs TRBV5-1 and TRBJ2-7; D is ambiguous. Trimming shortened V by 2 bases and J by 3 bases, and 12 bases separated the two germline ends. Germline V gene lookup returns CDR1 SGHRS and CDR2 YFSETQ. This CDR3 is built from 14 residues. In DNA, the CDR3 is TGCGCCAGCAGCTTTGAAGTTCCGAGCTACGAGCAGTACTTC. It codes for CASSFEVPSYEQYF.

The chain employs TRBV19 and TRBJ2-6; D gene ambiguous. The V end was cut by 3 bases, the J end by 1 base, with 10 bases between. CDR3 length: 16 residues. Germline V CDR1 and CDR2: LNHDA, SQIVND (reference sequence). CDR3: CASSMRSYSGANVLTF. The DNA for the CDR3 is TGTGCCAGTAGTATGCGGTCATATTCTGGGGCCAACGTCCTGACTTTC. Looking up the rest from reference TRBV19 and TRBJ2-6 gives the full variable domain: DGGITQSPKYLFRKEGQNVTLSCEQNLNHDAMYWYRQDPGQGLRLIYYSQIVNDFQKGDIAEGYSVSREKKESFPLTVTSAQKNPTAFYLCASSMRSYSGANVLTFGAGSRLTVL.

The chain couples TRBV7-9 to TRBJ1-1; D call uncertain. V was shortened by 5 bases and J by 0 bases, with 7 bases between the two germline ends. This CDR3 is built from 13 residues. CDR1 and CDR2 (germline): SEHNR, FQNEAQ (reference sequence). CDR3 region: CASSPVMNTEAFF. The CDR3 bases are TGTGCCAGCAGCCCTGTAATGAACACTGAAGCTTTCTTT. Full variable domain (rest looked up from reference TRBV7-9 and TRBJ1-1): DTGVSQNPRHKITKRGQNVTFRCDPISEHNRLYWYRQTLGQGPEFLTYFQNEAQLEKSRLLSDRFSAERPKGSFSTLEIQRTEQGDSAMYLCASSPVMNTEAFFGQGTRLTVV.

The chain recombines TRBV3-1 (or the pseudogene TRBV3-2) with TRBJ2-2, with 8 bases fitting TRBD1. CDR1 is LGHDT, CDR2 YNNKEL, per germline (reference sequence). The V gene end was trimmed by 4 bases and the J gene end by 5 bases; junction bases not matched to a gene: 6. The CDR3 length is 15 residues. CDR3 in amino acids: CASSPRDRMTGELFF. DNA of the CDR3: TGTGCCAGCAGCCCACGGGACAGGATGACCGGGGAGCTGTTTTTT.

A single count supports this clone. This chain's CDR3 is CASSLLQETQYF. The CDR3 coding sequence is TGTGCCAGCTCACTCCTTCAAGAGACCCAGTACTTC. V usage is TRBV18 and J usage is TRBJ2-5; the D is unclear. The CDR3 is made up of 12 amino acids. Germline-derived CDR1 and CDR2 are KGHSH and LQKENI. V lost 4 bases and J 2 bases, leaving 5 bases between the germline ends.

The chain couples TRBV7-9 to TRBJ2-5; 13 positions agree with TRBD2. The CDR3 runs to 15 residues. The V segment lost 3 bases and the J segment 7 bases; nucleotides outside the gene matches: 5. Germline CDR1 SEHNR, CDR2 FQNEAQ (reference sequence). The CDR3 reads CASSLTSGGTGTQYF. As DNA, the CDR3 is TGTGCCAGCAGCTTGACTAGCGGGGGGACTGGGACCCAGTACTTC.

This chain connects TRBV5-1 to TRBJ2-5; 14 bases are a match to TRBD2. Looked up from germline, CDR1 is SGHRS and CDR2 is YFSETQ. This CDR3 comprises 17 residues. V was clipped by 4 bases and J by 2 bases; unmatched bases: 7. CDR3: CASSTGLAGVGQETQYF. CDR3 nucleotides: TGCGCCAGCAGCACGGGACTAGCGGGAGTGGGACAAGAGACCCAGTACTTC.